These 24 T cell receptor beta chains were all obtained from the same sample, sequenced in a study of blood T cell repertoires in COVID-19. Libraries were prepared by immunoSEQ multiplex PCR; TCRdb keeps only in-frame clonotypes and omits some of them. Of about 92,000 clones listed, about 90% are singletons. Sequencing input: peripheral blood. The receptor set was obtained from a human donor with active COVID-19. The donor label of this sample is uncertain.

The CDR3 protein is CASSYNRATSPLHF. DNA for the CDR3: TGTGCCAGCAGTTACAACAGGGCTACTTCACCCCTCCACTTT. This rearrangement joins TRBV6-2 or TRBV6-3 to TRBJ1-6, with a tentative D call TRBD1 (6 bases). Trimming removed 2 bases at V and 9 bases at J, with 11 bases between. This CDR3 contains 14 residues. Germline V gene sequence: CDR1 MNHEY, CDR2 SVGEGT.

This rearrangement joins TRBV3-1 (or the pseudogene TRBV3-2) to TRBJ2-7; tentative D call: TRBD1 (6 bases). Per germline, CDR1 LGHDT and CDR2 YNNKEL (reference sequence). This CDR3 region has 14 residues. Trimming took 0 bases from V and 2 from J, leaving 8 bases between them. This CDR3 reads CASSQDPGAYEQYF. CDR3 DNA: TGTGCCAGCAGCCAAGATCCAGGGGCCTACGAGCAGTACTTC.

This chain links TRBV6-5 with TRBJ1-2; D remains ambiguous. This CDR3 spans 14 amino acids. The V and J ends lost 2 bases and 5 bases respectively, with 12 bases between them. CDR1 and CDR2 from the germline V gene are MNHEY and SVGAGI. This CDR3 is CASSYLSRGYGYTF. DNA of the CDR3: TGTGCCAGCAGTTACCTCTCCCGGGGTTATGGCTACACCTTC.

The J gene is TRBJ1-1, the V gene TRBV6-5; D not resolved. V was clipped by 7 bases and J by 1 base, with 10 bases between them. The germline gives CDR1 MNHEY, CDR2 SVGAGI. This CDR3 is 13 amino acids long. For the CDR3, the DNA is TGTGCCAGCACCCCCCCAGGGAACACTGAAGCTTTCTTT. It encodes CASTPPGNTEAFF.

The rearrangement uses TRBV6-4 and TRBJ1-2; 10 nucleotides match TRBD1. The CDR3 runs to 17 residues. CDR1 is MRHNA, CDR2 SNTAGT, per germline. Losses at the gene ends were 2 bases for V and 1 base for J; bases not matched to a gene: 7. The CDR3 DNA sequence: TGTGCCAGCAGTGACCGGGACAGGGGAAGTGATAACTATGGCTACACCTTC. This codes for CASSDRDRGSDNYGYTF.

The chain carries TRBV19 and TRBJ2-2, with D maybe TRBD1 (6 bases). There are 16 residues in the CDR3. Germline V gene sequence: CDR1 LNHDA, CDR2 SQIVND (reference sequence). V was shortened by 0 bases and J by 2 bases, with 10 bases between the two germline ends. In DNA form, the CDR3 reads TGTGCCAGTAGTATAGAAGGACAGTCAAACACCGGGGAGCTGTTTTTT. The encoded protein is CASSIEGQSNTGELFF.

CDR3 DNA: TGTGCCAGCAGCCTGACCCCTGATCGGGCCCTCCACTTT. Its protein is CASSLTPDRALHF. The chain employs TRBV7-9 and TRBJ1-6; no firm D call. V lost 5 bases and J 14 bases, leaving 16 bases between the germline ends. Germline V lookup: CDR1 SEHNR, CDR2 FQNEAQ (reference sequence). The CDR3 loop spans 13 amino acids.

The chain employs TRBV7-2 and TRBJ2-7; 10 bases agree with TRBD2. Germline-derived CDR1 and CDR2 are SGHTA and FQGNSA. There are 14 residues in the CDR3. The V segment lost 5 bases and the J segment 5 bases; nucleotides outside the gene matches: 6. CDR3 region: CASSPSSGGDEQYF. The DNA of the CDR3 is TGTGCCAGCAGCCCCTCTAGCGGGGGTGACGAGCAGTACTTC.

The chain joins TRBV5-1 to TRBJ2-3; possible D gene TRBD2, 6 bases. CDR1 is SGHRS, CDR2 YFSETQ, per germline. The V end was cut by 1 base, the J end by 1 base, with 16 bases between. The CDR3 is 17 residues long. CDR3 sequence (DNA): TGCGCCAGCAGCTTGCGCGGGGATCCTGGCGGCACAGATACGCAGTATTTT. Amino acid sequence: CASSLRGDPGGTDTQYF.

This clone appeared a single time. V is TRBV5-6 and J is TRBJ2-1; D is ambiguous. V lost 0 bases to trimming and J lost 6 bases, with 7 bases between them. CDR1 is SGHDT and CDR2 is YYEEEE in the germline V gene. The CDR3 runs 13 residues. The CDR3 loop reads CASSLAPSNEQFF. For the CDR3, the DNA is TGTGCCAGCAGCTTGGCCCCATCCAATGAGCAGTTCTTC. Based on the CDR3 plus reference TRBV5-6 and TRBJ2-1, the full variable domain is DAGVTQSPTHLIKTRGQQVTLRCSPKSGHDTVSWYQQALGQGPQFIFQYYEEEERQRGNFPDRFSGHQFPNYSSELNVNALLLGDSALYLCASSLAPSNEQFFGPGTRLTVL.

DNA for the CDR3: TGTGCCAGCAGCCAGTTAGCGAACCCCTACGAGCAGTACTTC. Amino acid sequence: CASSQLANPYEQYF. This sequence joins TRBV14 and TRBJ2-7, with a possible D match to TRBD2 (5 bases). Germline V gene lookup returns CDR1 SGHDN and CDR2 FVKESK. The V and J ends lost 3 bases and 2 bases respectively, with 11 bases between them. The CDR3 consists of 14 residues.

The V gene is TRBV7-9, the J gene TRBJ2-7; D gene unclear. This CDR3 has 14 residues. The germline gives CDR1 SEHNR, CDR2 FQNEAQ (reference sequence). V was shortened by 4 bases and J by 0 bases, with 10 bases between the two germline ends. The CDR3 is CASSSRLGSYEQYF. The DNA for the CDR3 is TGTGCCAGCAGCTCTCGACTGGGCTCCTACGAGCAGTACTTC.

CDR3 bases: TGTGCCAGCAGCCCATTTGATCGCGGAGACTCGAACACTGAAGCTTTCTTT. It codes for CASSPFDRGDSNTEAFF. The chain joins TRBV9 to TRBJ1-1, with no clear D. This CDR3 contains 17 residues. Trimming took off 4 bases at V and 1 base at J, with 20 bases between the two ends. The germline gives CDR1 SGDLS, CDR2 YYNGEE. Looking up the rest from reference TRBV9 and TRBJ1-1 gives the full variable domain: DSGVTQTPKHLITATGQRVTLRCSPRSGDLSVYWYQQSLDQGLQFLIQYYNGEERAKGNILERFSAQQFPDLHSELNLSSLELGDSALYFCASSPFDRGDSNTEAFFGQGTRLTVV.

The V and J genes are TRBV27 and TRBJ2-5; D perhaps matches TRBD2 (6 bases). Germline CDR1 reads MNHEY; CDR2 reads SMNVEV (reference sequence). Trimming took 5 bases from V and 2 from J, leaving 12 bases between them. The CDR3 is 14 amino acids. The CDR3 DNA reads TGTGCCAGCAGTCTCTTAGCGGCACAAGAGACCCAGTACTTC. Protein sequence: CASSLLAAQETQYF.

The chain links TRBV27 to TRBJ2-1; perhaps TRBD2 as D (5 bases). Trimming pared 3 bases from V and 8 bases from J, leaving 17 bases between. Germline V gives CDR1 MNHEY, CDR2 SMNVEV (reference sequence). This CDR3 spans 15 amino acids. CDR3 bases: TGTGCCAGCAGTTTGGAAGCGGCAGGTGGGGATGAGCAGTTCTTC. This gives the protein CASSLEAAGGDEQFF.

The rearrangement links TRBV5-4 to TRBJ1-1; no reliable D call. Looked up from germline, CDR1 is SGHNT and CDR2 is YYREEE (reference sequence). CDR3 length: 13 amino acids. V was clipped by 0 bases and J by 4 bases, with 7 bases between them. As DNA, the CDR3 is TGTGCCAGCAGCTTGGCGGAGACCACTGAAGCTTTCTTT. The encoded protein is CASSLAETTEAFF.

This CDR3 reads CASSQTGSGTFRYEQYF. CDR3 sequence (DNA): TGCGCCAGCAGCCAGACCGGGTCCGGGACATTTCGTTACGAGCAGTACTTC. The chain employs TRBV4-1 and TRBJ2-7; maybe TRBD1 (6 bases). CDR1 MGHRA and CDR2 YSYEKL come from the germline V gene. This CDR3 region has 17 residues. Trimming cost V 3 bases and J 4 bases, with 22 bases left between them.

CDR3 sequence (DNA): TGTGCCAGCAGTGGTGGGCGGGGAGAGACCCAGTACTTC. Translation gives CASSGGRGETQYF. The chain links TRBV25-1 to TRBJ2-5; weak D call: TRBD2 (6 bases). CDR3 length: 13 amino acids. Germline CDR1 is MGHDK and CDR2 is SYGVNS. V shed 4 bases and J shed 4 bases, with 10 bases lying between them. The full variable domain, its missing parts supplied by reference TRBV25-1 and TRBJ2-5, is EADIYQTPRYLVIGTGKKITLECSQTMGHDKMYWYQQDPGMELHLIHYSYGVNSTEKGDLSSESTVSRIRTEHFPLTLESARPSHTSQYLCASSGGRGETQYFGPGTRLLVL.

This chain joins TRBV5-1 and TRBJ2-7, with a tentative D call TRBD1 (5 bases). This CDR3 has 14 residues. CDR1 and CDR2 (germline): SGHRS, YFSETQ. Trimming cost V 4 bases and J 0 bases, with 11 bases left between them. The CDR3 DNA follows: TGCGCCAGCAGCCGAACTACAGGCTCCTACGAGCAGTACTTC. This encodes CASSRTTGSYEQYF.

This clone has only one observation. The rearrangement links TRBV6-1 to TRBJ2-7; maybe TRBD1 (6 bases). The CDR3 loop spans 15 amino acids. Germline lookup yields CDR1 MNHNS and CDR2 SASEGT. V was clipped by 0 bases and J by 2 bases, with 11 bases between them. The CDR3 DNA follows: TGTGCCAGCAGTGAAGCGGGGCAGGGGACCTACGAGCAGTACTTC. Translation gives CASSEAGQGTYEQYF.

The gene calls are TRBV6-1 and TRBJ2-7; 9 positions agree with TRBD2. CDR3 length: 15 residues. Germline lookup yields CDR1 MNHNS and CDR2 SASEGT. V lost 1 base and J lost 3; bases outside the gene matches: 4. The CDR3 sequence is CASSEEGAGGYEQYF. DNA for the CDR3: TGTGCCAGCAGTGAAGAGGGAGCGGGGGGCTACGAGCAGTACTTC.

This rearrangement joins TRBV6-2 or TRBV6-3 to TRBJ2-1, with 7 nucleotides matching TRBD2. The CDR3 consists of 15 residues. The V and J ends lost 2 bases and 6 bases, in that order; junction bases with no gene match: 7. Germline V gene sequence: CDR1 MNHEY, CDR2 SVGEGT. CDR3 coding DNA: TGTGCCAGCAGTTACGAGACTAGCAGGTTCAATGAGCAGTTCTTC. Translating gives CASSYETSRFNEQFF.

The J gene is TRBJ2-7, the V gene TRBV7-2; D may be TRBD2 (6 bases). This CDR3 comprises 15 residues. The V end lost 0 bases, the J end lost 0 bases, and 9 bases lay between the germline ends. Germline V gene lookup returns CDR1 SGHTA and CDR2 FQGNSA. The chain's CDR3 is CASSLAGGSSYEQYF. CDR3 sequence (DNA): TGTGCCAGCAGCTTAGCGGGGGGAAGCTCCTACGAGCAGTACTTC.

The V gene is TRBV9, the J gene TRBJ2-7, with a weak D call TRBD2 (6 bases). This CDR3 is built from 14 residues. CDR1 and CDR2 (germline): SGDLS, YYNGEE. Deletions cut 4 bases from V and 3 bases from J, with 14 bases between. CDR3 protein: CASSPGTYNYEQYF. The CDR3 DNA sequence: TGTGCCAGCAGCCCAGGGACTTACAACTACGAGCAGTACTTC.